This entry lists 19 T cell receptor beta chains sequenced from one sample in a study of response to subunit inactivated influenza vaccine. TCRdb processed the RT-PCR reads anew with MiXCR; each CDR3 protein has one entry. The data show over 400,000 distinct CDR3 sequences, approximately 9.9% seen once. Sample: PBMCs from blood, taken roughly 45 days after vaccination. The receptors here all came from a man in his forties or fifties who received an inactivated influenza vaccine.

At least ten counts were recorded for this clonotype. The chain joins TRBV12-3 or TRBV12-4 to TRBJ2-3; D is uncertain. The CDR3 covers 12 residues. V dropped 7 bases and J dropped 9 bases, with 14 bases sitting between them. The CDR3 region has the DNA TGTGCCAGCACCCTAGGAACAAGCACGCAGTATTTT. Translation gives CASTLGTSTQYF.

The rearrangement joins TRBV7-9 to TRBJ2-7; D not certain. The CDR3 is 13 residues long. The germline V and J ends were trimmed by 6 bases and 2 bases, with 11 bases remaining between them. CDR1 and CDR2 from the germline V gene are SEHNR and FQNEAQ (reference sequence). In DNA form, the CDR3 reads TGTGCCAGCAGGAGGACGGAAGCCTACGAGCAGTACTTC. This codes for CASRRTEAYEQYF.

The rearrangement joins TRBV6-4 to TRBJ2-2; TRBD2 is a possible D gene (5 bases). CDR1 MRHNA and CDR2 SNTAGT come from the germline V gene. The germline V and J ends were trimmed by 4 bases and 3 bases, with 9 bases remaining between them. The CDR3 has 14 residues. The CDR3 nucleotides are TGTGCCAGCAGTGTCGAGGGTCACACCGGGGAGCTGTTTTTT. This encodes CASSVEGHTGELFF.

This clonotype was recorded at least ten times. V and J are TRBV29-1 and TRBJ2-1; TRBD1 or TRBD2 may be the D gene (5 bases each). Trimming removed 7 bases from V and 4 bases from J, with 11 bases in between. CDR1 is SQVTM, CDR2 ANQGSEA, per germline. The CDR3 is made up of 12 amino acids. The CDR3 DNA follows: TGCAGCGCCCGGGACCGTTACAATGAGCAGTTCTTC. It yields the protein CSARDRYNEQFF.

This clonotype was recorded at least ten times. This rearrangement joins TRBV29-1 to TRBJ2-3, with D uncertain. Trimming removed 4 bases at V and 6 bases at J, with 8 bases between. The CDR3 is 11 amino acids. Germline loops: CDR1 SQVTM, CDR2 ANQGSEA. CDR3 coding DNA: TGCAGCGTTGGAATGGGGGATACGCAGTATTTT. Amino acid sequence: CSVGMGDTQYF.

This rearrangement joins TRBV18 to TRBJ1-5, with TRBD1 identical over 9 bases. This CDR3 contains 15 residues. Germline assignment: CDR1 KGHSH and CDR2 LQKENI. V lost 3 bases, J lost 4 bases, and 4 bases stayed unmatched. Here the CDR3 DNA reads TGTGCCAGCTCACCCGGGACAGGGCAAAATCAGCCCCAGCATTTT. Translating gives CASSPGTGQNQPQHF.

There are a few counts of this clonotype. The chain recombines TRBV27 with TRBJ1-6; D is ambiguous. CDR1 and CDR2 (germline): MNHEY, SMNVEV (reference sequence). This CDR3 region has 12 residues. Trimming took off 8 bases at V and 7 bases at J, with 9 bases between the two ends. The CDR3 region has the DNA TGTGCCAGCGGCAGTAAGAATTCACCCCTCCACTTT. Amino acids: CASGSKNSPLHF.

In its sample, this clonotype was seen many times. V and J are TRBV6-5 and TRBJ2-1; D gene unclear. V dropped 0 bases and J dropped 7 bases, with 4 bases sitting between them. CDR1 is MNHEY, CDR2 SVGAGI, per germline. This CDR3 is built from 12 residues. Here the CDR3 reads CASSYSGNEQFF. CDR3 in DNA: TGTGCCAGCAGTTACTCCGGTAATGAGCAGTTCTTC.

The chain is built from TRBV4-1 and TRBJ1-2; D is ambiguous. The CDR3 is 15 residues long. Germline CDR1 is MGHRA and CDR2 is YSYEKL. The V gene lost 0 bases and the J gene lost 4 bases, with 12 bases spanning the gap. The CDR3 bases are TGCGCCAGCAGCCAAGATCCGTCGCATAGCTATGGCTACACCTTC. It codes for CASSQDPSHSYGYTF.

This clonotype appeared many times. The V gene is TRBV20-1, the J gene TRBJ2-7; TRBD1 is a possible D gene (6 bases). With 0 bases removed from V and 7 bases from J, the gap between germline ends came to 10 bases. This CDR3 contains 12 residues. Germline V gene lookup returns CDR1 DFQATT and CDR2 SNEGSKA (reference sequence). The CDR3 DNA follows: TGCAGTGCTAGAGATGGGGGCCAAGAGCAGTACTTC. Its translation is CSARDGGQEQYF.

This clonotype was seen a few times. The chain uses TRBV20-1 and TRBJ2-7; possibly TRBD1 for D (5 bases). From germline, CDR1 is DFQATT and CDR2 SNEGSKA (reference sequence). The CDR3 is 15 amino acids. The V and J ends lost 1 base and 0 bases respectively, with 13 bases between them. In nucleotides, the CDR3 is TGCAGTGCTAGAGTCCCCAGGGTCAGCTCCTACGAGCAGTACTTC. This gives the protein CSARVPRVSSYEQYF.

This clonotype was counted ten times or more. The chain joins TRBV12-3 or TRBV12-4 to TRBJ2-5; D may be TRBD2 (7 bases). This CDR3 contains 14 residues. V was shortened by 3 bases and J by 5 bases, with 13 bases between the two germline ends. CDR3 amino acids: CASSFGGGQETQYF. CDR3 coding DNA: TGTGCCAGCAGTTTTGGCGGGGGCCAGGAGACCCAGTACTTC.

The gene calls are TRBV19 and TRBJ2-1; D may be TRBD2 (5 bases). Trimming pared 4 bases from V and 8 bases from J, leaving 9 bases between. The CDR3 totals 12 residues. Germline V gene lookup returns CDR1 LNHDA and CDR2 SQIVND (reference sequence). CDR3 DNA sequence: TGTGCCAGTAGTACCGGGATTTATGAGCAGTTCTTC. Its protein product is CASSTGIYEQFF.

This clonotype has just a few counts. The chain links TRBV4-2 to TRBJ2-1; D is unresolved. Germline assignment: CDR1 LGHNA and CDR2 YNFKEQ. CDR3 length: 15 amino acids. The V end lost 0 bases, the J end lost 2 bases, and 8 bases lay between the germline ends. CDR3 DNA sequence: TGTGCCAGCAGCCAAGATTGGGAAGCCTACAATGAGCAGTTCTTC. This encodes CASSQDWEAYNEQFF.

The rearrangement joins TRBV20-1 to TRBJ1-4, with D possibly TRBD1 on 5 matching bases. CDR1 is DFQATT, CDR2 SNEGSKA, per germline (reference sequence). The V end was cut by 1 base, the J end by 0 bases, with 12 bases between. The CDR3 covers 16 residues. DNA of the CDR3: TGCAGTGCTAGAGGACGTGGGGCGGCAACTAATGAAAAACTGTTTTTT. Translation gives CSARGRGAATNEKLFF.

This clonotype was seen a few times. The CDR3 here is CASSLGANTDTQYF. CDR3 bases: TGTGCCAGCAGCTTGGGGGCAAACACAGATACGCAGTATTTT. This chain connects TRBV11-3 to TRBJ2-3, with D perhaps TRBD1 (6 bases). This CDR3 has 14 residues. With 3 bases removed from V and 2 bases from J, the gap between germline ends came to 9 bases. The germline V gene encodes CDR1 SGHNT and CDR2 YENEEA. Based on the CDR3 plus reference TRBV11-3 and TRBJ2-3, the full variable domain is EAGVVQSPRYKIIEKKQPVAFWCNPISGHNTLYWYLQNLGQGPELLIRYENEEAVDDSQLPKDRFSAERLKGVDSTLKIQPAELGDSAVYLCASSLGANTDTQYFGPGTRLTVL.

Ten or more counts support this clonotype. The chain uses TRBV10-3 and TRBJ2-5; D gene ambiguous. Trimming cost V 3 bases and J 1 base, with 12 bases left between them. Germline loops: CDR1 ENHRY, CDR2 SYGVKD. The CDR3 spans 15 residues. CDR3 sequence: CAISDVSKGQETQYF. CDR3 sequence (DNA): TGTGCCATCAGTGATGTTAGCAAGGGCCAAGAGACCCAGTACTTC.

There are a few counts of this clonotype. The V and J genes are TRBV7-2 and TRBJ1-1; a possible D gene is TRBD1 (6 bases). Germline CDR1 SGHTA, CDR2 FQGNSA. This CDR3 contains 13 residues. The V and J ends lost 1 base and 7 bases respectively, with 10 bases between them. In DNA form, the CDR3 reads TGTGCCAGCAGCTTAGTGAAGGGGGTTGAAGCTTTCTTT. Encoded protein: CASSLVKGVEAFF.

This clonotype was seen only a few times. This chain joins TRBV6-5 and TRBJ2-7; 7 bases line up with TRBD2. Per germline, CDR1 MNHEY and CDR2 SVGAGI. V lost 0 bases to trimming and J lost 0 bases; unmatched junction nucleotides: 8. The CDR3 has 17 residues. The CDR3 is CASSYSPSGTSSYEQYF. CDR3 nucleotides: TGTGCCAGCAGTTACTCGCCTAGCGGCACCAGCTCCTACGAGCAGTACTTC.